These 14 T cell receptor beta chains originate from one sample sequenced in a study of blood T cells in healthy people across ages. Together with a sample-barcoded 5' primer, a J-beta primer mix was included in a second PCR lasting about 6 to 11 cycles. TCRdb re-derived calls from the 5' RACE reads in MiXCR, one entry per CDR3 protein. The table shows 1.5 million to 2 million distinct CDR3 sequences, with roughly 32% occurring only once. Specimen: blood. These receptors originate from a woman under 40 in good health.

As regards this clonotype: It may be a read error: a sequence one base away is much more abundant. V gene TRBV29-1 combines with J gene TRBJ1-2; TRBD1 is a possible D gene (5 bases). The CDR3 has 11 amino acids. The germline CDR1 and CDR2 sequences are SQVTM and ANQGSEA. The CDR3 reads CGVFPGPHYTF. Here the CDR3 DNA reads TGCGGCGTGTTCCCGGGACCTCATTACACCTTC.

This clonotype came up once. The chain employs TRBV6-6 and TRBJ2-3; 11 nucleotides align to TRBD2. Trimming at V came to 8 bases and at J to 2 bases, leaving 9 bases not matched to a gene. This CDR3 region has 16 residues. Germline assignment: CDR1 MNHNY and CDR2 SVGAGI (reference sequence). This CDR3 is CASRPGTSGYTDTQYF. The CDR3 nucleotides are TGTGCCAGCCGACCGGGGACTAGCGGCTACACAGATACGCAGTATTTT.

This clonotype was observed a handful of times. The V gene is TRBV6-4, the J gene TRBJ2-1; D is unclear. Germline CDR1 reads MRHNA; CDR2 reads SNTAGT. The ends were cut back, 3 bases at V and 0 bases at J, with 9 bases in the middle. CDR3 length: 15 residues. The CDR3 region has the DNA TGTGCCAGCAGTGAAAGGGAAGGCTCCTACAATGAGCAGTTCTTC. Translation: CASSEREGSYNEQFF.

Only a few counts were recorded for this clonotype. The chain recombines TRBV6-6 with TRBJ2-6, with D possibly being TRBD1 (6 bases). The CDR3 totals 13 residues. Germline V lookup: CDR1 MNHNY, CDR2 SVGAGI (reference sequence). V gave up 8 bases and J gave up 2 bases, with 7 bases separating them. The CDR3 protein is CASGGAGANVLTF. In DNA, the CDR3 is TGTGCCAGCGGGGGCGCTGGGGCCAACGTCCTGACTTTC.

The V gene is TRBV30, the J gene TRBJ2-7; D might be TRBD1 (5 bases). V was trimmed by 2 bases and J by 5 bases, leaving 13 bases between them. This CDR3 is built from 13 residues. The V gene's germline CDR1 is GTSNPN and CDR2 SVGIG (reference sequence). In DNA form, the CDR3 reads TGTGCCTGGAGTCCTCACAGGAGACACGAGCAGTACTTC. Protein: CAWSPHRRHEQYF.

This clonotype showed up many times. The chain recombines TRBV27 with TRBJ2-1; the D gene could be TRBD1 or TRBD2 (6 bases each). V lost 0 bases to trimming and J lost 10 bases, with 13 bases between them. Germline V gives CDR1 MNHEY, CDR2 SMNVEV (reference sequence). There are 14 residues in the CDR3. The CDR3 region has the DNA TGTGCCAGCAGTTTATCGGTCGGGGGCCACGAGCAGTTCTTC. Translating it yields CASSLSVGGHEQFF.

The V call is TRBV7-9, the J call TRBJ2-5; the match to TRBD2 covers 7 bases. This CDR3 contains 16 residues. V was pared by 0 bases and J by 4 bases, with 8 bases of the junction left unmatched. The V gene's germline CDR1 is SEHNR and CDR2 FQNEAQ (reference sequence). CDR3 in DNA: TGTGCCAGCAGCTTAGCGGCAGGGAGGGTTAGAGAGACCCAGTACTTC. It encodes CASSLAAGRVRETQYF.

This clonotype was counted at least ten times. The chain has TRBV7-2 and TRBJ2-5; no firm D call. CDR1 is SGHTA and CDR2 is FQGNSA in the germline V gene. The CDR3 is made up of 14 amino acids. With 2 bases removed from V and 5 bases from J, the gap between germline ends came to 12 bases. The CDR3 is CASSLQPHPETQYF. Here the CDR3 DNA reads TGTGCCAGCAGCTTACAGCCCCATCCGGAGACCCAGTACTTC.

This clonotype has a single count. V usage is TRBV28 and J usage is TRBJ2-3; the D gene is possibly TRBD1 (5 bases). Germline V CDR1 and CDR2: MDHEN, SYDVKM. V gave up 6 bases and J gave up 6 bases, with 28 bases separating them. CDR3 size: 18 residues. The DNA for the CDR3 is TGTGCCAGCAGGACCCCGAAGGCAGGGCCCCGTCTTAAGGATACGCAGTATTTT. Protein: CASRTPKAGPRLKDTQYF.

The rearrangement links TRBV2 to TRBJ1-4, with D possibly matching TRBD1 (6 bases). The CDR3 runs 16 residues. V dropped 3 bases and J dropped 0 bases, with 11 bases sitting between them. Germline values: CDR1 SNHLY, CDR2 FYNNEI. The CDR3 reads CASSEGATATNEKLFF. DNA for the CDR3: TGTGCCAGCAGTGAGGGGGCTACGGCAACTAATGAAAAACTGTTTTTT.

There are a few counts of this clonotype. The V and J genes are TRBV6-5 and TRBJ2-5; 11 positions agree with TRBD2. With V trimmed by 4 bases and J by 5 bases, 9 bases remained unmatched. The CDR3 totals 16 residues. Germline V CDR1 and CDR2: MNHEY, SVGAGI. CDR3 DNA sequence: TGTGCCAGCAGTTTAGTTAGCGGGAGGGCCCTTGAGACCCAGTACTTC. Protein product: CASSLVSGRALETQYF.

This clonotype appeared a single time. The rearrangement links TRBV29-1 to TRBJ2-4; TRBD2 might be the D (5 bases). The closer fit of TRBJ2-7 to the DNA end suggests the J call may be wrong. Looked up from germline, CDR1 is SQVTM and CDR2 is ANQGSEA. This CDR3 has 17 amino acids. The CDR3 nucleotides read TGCAGCGCGATTGGGGATAGGACTCTAAGGTTATCCTACGAGCAGTACTTC. Protein sequence: CSAIGDRTLRLSYEQYF.

The gene calls are TRBV4-1 and TRBJ2-2, with 9 bases identical to TRBD1. Germline CDR1 is MGHRA and CDR2 is YSYEKL. There are 18 residues in the CDR3. J was trimmed by 4 bases and V by 3 bases; bases with no gene match: 12. Here the CDR3 reads CASSHSLRDRVFTGELFF. The CDR3, as DNA: TGCGCCAGCAGCCATTCCCTTAGGGACAGGGTATTCACCGGGGAGCTGTTTTTT.

Remarks on this clonotype: One end of the junction does not line up with germline, which may come from a read error. The rearrangement uses TRBV12-3 or TRBV12-4 and TRBJ2-5, with 8 bases that match TRBD2. The CDR3 is 12 residues long. The CDR3 loop is CTSSPAGGTQYF. DNA of the CDR3: TGTACCAGCAGTCCCGCGGGAGGGACCCAGTACTTC.